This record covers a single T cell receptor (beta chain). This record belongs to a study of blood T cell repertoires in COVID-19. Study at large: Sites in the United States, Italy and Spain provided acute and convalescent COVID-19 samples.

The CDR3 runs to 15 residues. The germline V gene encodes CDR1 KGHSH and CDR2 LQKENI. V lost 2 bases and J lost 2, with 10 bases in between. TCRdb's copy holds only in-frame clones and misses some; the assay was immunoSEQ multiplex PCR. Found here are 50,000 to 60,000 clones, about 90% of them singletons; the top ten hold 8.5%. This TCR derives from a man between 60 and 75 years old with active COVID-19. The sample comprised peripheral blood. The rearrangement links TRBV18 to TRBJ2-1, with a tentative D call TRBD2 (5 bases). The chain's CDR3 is CASSPGEGAYNEQFF. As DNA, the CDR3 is TGTGCCAGCTCACCAGGAGAGGGAGCCTACAATGAGCAGTTCTTC. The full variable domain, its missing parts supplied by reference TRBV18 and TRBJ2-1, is NAGVMQNPRHLVRRRGQEARLRCSPMKGHSHVYWYRQLPEEGLKFMVYLQKENIIDESGMPKERFSAEFPKEGPSILRIQQVVRGDSAAYFCASSPGEGAYNEQFFGPGTRLTVL.